One and the same sample provided the 25 T cell receptor beta chains below, sequenced in a study of identifying expanded T cells in peripheral blood (dated 2019 in TCRdb). Libraries were constructed by the immunoSEQ multiplex PCR assay. TCRdb limited this immuneACCESS table to in-frame rearrangements with V and J called. A share of clones is missing; checked studies link under half to unresolved V genes, and the rest is unexplained. For this sample there are roughly 90,000 clones; more than 75% appear just once. Around 4.5% of the sample is in the top ten clones. Sample: blood. The source is a person between 18 and 69 years old in good health.

The chain employs TRBV18 and TRBJ1-3; D ambiguous. This CDR3 region has 19 residues. Germline lookup yields CDR1 KGHSH and CDR2 LQKENI. V lost 0 bases and J 0 bases, leaving 18 bases between the germline ends. The CDR3: CASSPPGSYKVSSGNTIYF. CDR3 in DNA: TGTGCCAGCTCACCACCGGGTTCCTACAAGGTCAGCTCTGGAAACACCATATATTTT. The whole variable domain, filled in from reference TRBV18 and TRBJ1-3, reads NAGVMQNPRHLVRRRGQEARLRCSPMKGHSHVYWYRQLPEEGLKFMVYLQKENIIDESGMPKERFSAEFPKEGPSILRIQQVVRGDSAAYFCASSPPGSYKVSSGNTIYFGEGSWLTVV.

V and J are TRBV19 and TRBJ1-6; tentatively, D is TRBD1 (6 bases). There are 16 residues in the CDR3. V was pared by 3 bases and J by 5 bases, with 14 bases between. Germline V lookup: CDR1 LNHDA, CDR2 SQIVND (reference sequence). The chain's CDR3 is CASSIAWTEDNSPLHF. CDR3 nucleotides: TGTGCCAGTAGTATTGCCTGGACAGAAGATAATTCACCCCTCCACTTT.

The gene calls are TRBV6-5 and TRBJ2-5; D is ambiguous. CDR1 is MNHEY, CDR2 SVGAGI, per germline. Trimming removed 2 bases at V and 5 bases at J, with 3 bases between. The CDR3 consists of 11 residues. The chain's CDR3 is CASSYRETQYF. CDR3 DNA sequence: TGTGCCAGCAGTTACCGGGAGACCCAGTACTTC.

The chain uses TRBV11-2 and TRBJ2-5; the D is unclear. The CDR3 covers 13 residues. Between the trimmed V and J ends, which lost 5 bases and 5 bases, there was a span of 12 bases. The germline V gene has CDR1 SGHAT and CDR2 FQNNGV. The CDR3 loop reads CASSPRPGETQYF. The CDR3 coding sequence is TGTGCCAGCAGCCCGAGGCCTGGGGAGACCCAGTACTTC.

The V and J genes are TRBV7-9 and TRBJ1-2, with D tentatively TRBD1 (6 bases). Per the germline V gene, CDR1 is SEHNR and CDR2 is FQNEAQ (reference sequence). Trimming removed 6 bases at V and 8 bases at J, with 19 bases between. There are 14 residues in the CDR3. The CDR3 DNA is TGTGCCAGCAGTTACACAGGGTTCAGCAAAGGCTACACCTTC. Translating it yields CASSYTGFSKGYTF.

The chain employs TRBV7-3 and TRBJ1-1, with D unclear. CDR1 SGHTA and CDR2 FQGTGA come from the germline V gene. The CDR3 spans 13 residues. Deletions cut 1 base from V and 5 bases from J, with 8 bases between. DNA of the CDR3: TGTGCCAGCAGCTTAAATTTGCGGACTGAAGCTTTCTTT. This encodes CASSLNLRTEAFF. Full variable domain (outside the CDR3, taken from reference TRBV7-3 and TRBJ1-1): GAGVSQTPSNKVTEKGKYVELRCDPISGHTALYWYRQSLGQGPEFLIYFQGTGAADDSGLPNDRFFAVRPEGSVSTLKIQRTERGDSAVYLCASSLNLRTEAFFGQGTRLTVV.

This rearrangement joins TRBV9 to TRBJ2-3; 8 bases map to TRBD2. CDR3 length: 16 amino acids. Unmatched junction bases numbered 6, after V lost 1 base and J lost 2 bases. Germline V lookup: CDR1 SGDLS, CDR2 YYNGEE. This CDR3 reads CASSVSGRGATDTQYF. The CDR3 DNA reads TGTGCCAGCAGCGTATCAGGGCGGGGGGCCACAGATACGCAGTATTTT.

V gene TRBV5-6 combines with J gene TRBJ1-2; D remains unclear. Per germline, CDR1 SGHDT and CDR2 YYEEEE. V shed 2 bases and J shed 2 bases, with 13 bases lying between them. The CDR3 extends over 15 amino acids. CDR3 in DNA: TGTGCCAGCAGCTTCCTGGGCCGCTCCAACTATGGCTACACCTTC. Protein sequence: CASSFLGRSNYGYTF.

This clone was seen just once. V is TRBV5-6 and J is TRBJ2-7; D gene ambiguous. This CDR3 is 11 amino acids long. Per the germline V gene, CDR1 is SGHDT and CDR2 is YYEEEE. The germline V and J ends were trimmed by 3 bases and 4 bases, with 5 bases remaining between them. CDR3 sequence (DNA): TGTGCCAGCAGCTGGATGTACGAGCAGTACTTC. Its translation: CASSWMYEQYF.

This rearrangement joins TRBV4-2 to TRBJ1-6; D gene ambiguous. V was cut by 0 bases and J by 7 bases, with 4 bases left in between. This CDR3 is 13 amino acids long. Germline-derived CDR1 and CDR2 are LGHNA and YNFKEQ. The CDR3 protein is CASSQERNSPLHF. CDR3 DNA: TGTGCCAGCAGCCAAGAACGGAATTCACCCCTCCACTTT.

The rearrangement uses TRBV11-2 and TRBJ1-1; D is unresolved. This CDR3 spans 17 amino acids. CDR1 and CDR2 (germline): SGHAT, FQNNGV. V lost 1 base, J lost 0 bases, and 15 bases lay in between. Here the CDR3 DNA reads TGTGCCAGCAGCTTAGTGTTACAAGACGGCATGAACACTGAAGCTTTCTTT. Its translation is CASSLVLQDGMNTEAFF. The complete variable domain, with remaining parts taken from reference TRBV11-2 and TRBJ1-1, reads EAGVAQSPRYKIIEKRQSVAFWCNPISGHATLYWYQQILGQGPKLLIQFQNNGVVDDSQLPKDRFSAERLKGVDSTLKIQPAKLEDSAVYLCASSLVLQDGMNTEAFFGQGTRLTVV.

V usage is TRBV18 and J usage is TRBJ2-7; TRBD1 is a possible D gene (6 bases). CDR3 length equals 15 residues. The V end was cut by 3 bases, the J end by 5 bases, with 17 bases between. Germline V CDR1 and CDR2: KGHSH, LQKENI. Written as DNA, the CDR3 is TGTGCCAGCTCACCCAGGGGATCCCCTGGGGACGAGCAGTACTTC. This translates into CASSPRGSPGDEQYF.

This clone was counted a single time. J is TRBJ2-7 and V is TRBV7-3; 10 bases fit TRBD2. Trimming at V came to 5 bases and at J to 2 bases, leaving 6 bases not matched to a gene. Germline V gene sequence: CDR1 SGHTA, CDR2 FQGTGA. There are 15 residues in the CDR3. The CDR3 here is CASSAQLAGPYEQYF. CDR3 in DNA: TGTGCCAGCAGCGCCCAACTAGCGGGGCCCTACGAGCAGTACTTC.

The gene calls are TRBV6-5 and TRBJ1-1; TRBD1 matches at 8 bases. The CDR3 runs to 14 residues. Germline lookup yields CDR1 MNHEY and CDR2 SVGAGI. Unmatched junction bases numbered 7, after V lost 6 bases and J lost 4 bases. CDR3 in DNA: TGTGCCAGCAGCACCGGACAGGGAAGCACTGAAGCTTTCTTT. Amino acids: CASSTGQGSTEAFF.

The gene calls are TRBV7-9 and TRBJ2-7; 8 bases line up with TRBD2. Trimming removed 5 bases from V and 3 bases from J; junction bases left unmatched: 9. This CDR3 has 15 residues. Germline CDR1 and CDR2: SEHNR and FQNEAQ (reference sequence). This CDR3 is CASSPSLAGGYEQYF. CDR3 DNA sequence: TGTGCCAGCAGCCCAAGCTTGGCGGGGGGCTACGAGCAGTACTTC.

This chain links TRBV30 with TRBJ1-2; D gene uncertain. The V gene's germline CDR1 is GTSNPN and CDR2 SVGIG (reference sequence). This CDR3 comprises 12 residues. Trimming left V 5 bases short and J 10 bases short, with 17 bases between. CDR3: CAWEEQNLSYTF. Here the CDR3 DNA reads TGTGCCTGGGAGGAACAGAATCTCTCCTACACCTTC.

The chain couples TRBV9 to TRBJ2-2; no firm D call. V dropped 4 bases and J dropped 3 bases, with 4 bases sitting between them. The CDR3 is made up of 12 amino acids. The germline V gene encodes CDR1 SGDLS and CDR2 YYNGEE. This chain's CDR3 is CASSRDTGELFF. The CDR3 nucleotides read TGTGCCAGCAGCAGGGACACCGGGGAGCTGTTTTTT.

As DNA, the CDR3 is TGTGCCAGCTCACCAGGTTACGAGCAGTACTTC. It specifies CASSPGYEQYF. The genes are TRBV18 and TRBJ2-7, with unresolved D. The CDR3 runs 11 residues. V was shortened by 2 bases and J by 4 bases, with 3 bases between the two germline ends. Germline V CDR1 and CDR2: KGHSH, LQKENI.

V is TRBV5-4 and J is TRBJ1-3; D might be TRBD1 (5 bases). CDR3 length: 14 amino acids. Germline values: CDR1 SGHNT, CDR2 YYREEE (reference sequence). The ends were cut back, 4 bases at V and 1 base at J, with 9 bases in the middle. Here the CDR3 DNA reads TGTGCCAGCAGCCCAGGGCTTTCTGGAAACACCATATATTTT. It yields the protein CASSPGLSGNTIYF.

The chain carries TRBV11-2 and TRBJ2-5; 7 nucleotides align to TRBD1. The V and J ends lost 4 bases and 1 base, in that order; junction bases with no gene match: 3. The CDR3 length is 14 residues. Germline loops: CDR1 SGHAT, CDR2 FQNNGV. The CDR3 DNA reads TGTGCCAGCAGCTACGACAGGGTCCAAGAGACCCAGTACTTC. Protein sequence: CASSYDRVQETQYF.

V is TRBV6-4 and J is TRBJ1-3; D is perhaps TRBD1 (5 bases). Germline values: CDR1 MRHNA, CDR2 SNTAGT. Between the trimmed V and J ends, which lost 10 bases and 8 bases, there was a span of 18 bases. CDR3 length: 13 amino acids. The CDR3 reads CAIPGLPRDTIYF. CDR3 nucleotide sequence: TGTGCCATTCCTGGGCTACCCAGGGACACCATATATTTT.

V is TRBV7-9 and J is TRBJ2-7; D perhaps matches TRBD2 (5 bases). In germline, CDR1 is SEHNR, CDR2 FQNEAQ (reference sequence). The CDR3 covers 13 residues. Between the trimmed V and J ends, which lost 8 bases and 4 bases, there was a span of 15 bases. CDR3 bases: TGTGCCAGCTCGGTGGCATCGGGGTACGAGCAGTACTTC. Protein product: CASSVASGYEQYF.

CDR3 bases: TGCGCCAGCAGCCAAGTTCAGGGCTCTAACTATGGCTACACCTTC. Encoded protein: CASSQVQGSNYGYTF. V gene TRBV4-1 combines with J gene TRBJ1-2; a possible D gene is TRBD1 (5 bases). The CDR3 extends over 15 amino acids. Between the trimmed V and J ends, which lost 1 base and 0 bases, there was a span of 9 bases. Per germline, CDR1 MGHRA and CDR2 YSYEKL.

The chain has TRBV6-6 and TRBJ1-2, with 8 bases lining up with TRBD1. The CDR3 consists of 16 residues. The V gene's germline CDR1 is MNHNY and CDR2 SVGAGI (reference sequence). The junction had 10 bases not matched to a gene; V was cut back by 1 base and J by 6 bases. DNA for the CDR3: TGTGCCAGCAGTTACTTGCAGGGGGCCCTTTCGGATGGCTACACCTTC. Its protein is CASSYLQGALSDGYTF.

The chain has TRBV5-6 and TRBJ2-5, with D possibly matching TRBD1 (6 bases). V lost 2 bases and J 1 base, leaving 9 bases between the germline ends. Per the germline V gene, CDR1 is SGHDT and CDR2 is YYEEEE. This CDR3 contains 14 residues. This chain's CDR3 is CASSFGTSQETQYF. DNA of the CDR3: TGTGCCAGCAGCTTCGGGACAAGCCAAGAGACCCAGTACTTC.